These T cell receptor beta chains were read from a single sample in a study of a mutant IDH1 vaccine in newly diagnosed glioma. TCRdb's table, derived via immunoSEQ multiplex PCR, lists solely in-frame clones and lacks some. Seen here are approximately 35,000 clones, more than 75% observed once, and the top ten hold less than 3%. Antigens for these TCRs are unknown. Material: PBMCs, obtained from a glioma patient whose treatment included an IDH1 peptide vaccine. The receptors here all came from a man in his forties or fifties with glioma. The CDR3 runs from the conserved cysteine through the conserved F or W.

J gene | V gene | CDR3 protein
TRBJ2-1 | TRBV5-4 | CASSFHPSDTYNEQFF
TRBJ2-1 | TRBV4-3 | CASSQEGTGYNEQFF
TRBJ2-1 | TRBV5-1 | CASSLGAGTTNEQFF
TRBJ2-3 | TRBV6-4 | CASRNSGSGTDTQYF
TRBJ1-5 | TRBV4-2 | CASSQDPGAASGGSNQPQHF
TRBJ2-7 | TRBV27 | CASSYAVSYEQYF
TRBJ1-2 | TRBV7-2 | CASSLALPPGYTF
TRBJ2-1 | TRBV27 | CASSPRGFDNEQFF
TRBJ1-1 | TRBV19 | CASSISATGADTEAFF
TRBJ1-2 | TRBV7-9 | CASSLSGTSRPHYGYTF
TRBJ1-1 | TRBV29-1 | CSVRPGPYTEAFF
TRBJ2-3 | TRBV15 | CATRRVTSGSPSTDTQYF
TRBJ1-2 | TRBV28 | CASRGQGIDYGYTF
TRBJ1-2 | TRBV7-2 | CASSLGQGPLGYTF
TRBJ2-7 | TRBV27 | CASRPLQNREAAEQYF
TRBJ1-2 | TRBV5-6 | CASIENGSGYGYTF
TRBJ1-1 | TRBV10-1 | CASSRRQDTEAFF
TRBJ1-2 | TRBV29-1 | CSVGSMGSENYGYTF
TRBJ2-4 | TRBV28 | CASRETGIAKNIQYF
TRBJ2-1 | TRBV11-2 | CASSLSGESYNEQFF
TRBJ1-1 | TRBV5-1 | CASSLWGRDTEAFF
TRBJ1-2 | TRBV4-1 | CASSPNSGGRNYGYTF
TRBJ1-1 | TRBV6-5 | CASSYSGGNTEAFF
TRBJ1-1 | TRBV6-4 | CATQTGDNTEAFF
TRBJ2-5 | TRBV11-2 | CASSRTGAFQETQYF
TRBJ1-2 | TRBV5-1 | CASSLGGGSFYGYTF
TRBJ2-2 | TRBV5-4 | CASSSGLAGGELFF
TRBJ1-2 | TRBV2 | CASVGTRRNYGYTF